This entry describes one TCR beta chain. Antigen unknown. The sample originates from a study of cytomegalovirus exposure and HLA in healthy donors. The CDR3 is 16 amino acids. Germline CDR1 and CDR2: SGHAT and FQNNGV. Trimming removed 3 bases from V and 6 bases from J; junction bases left unmatched: 10. Overall study findings and caveats: The only immune exposure information that was available was CMV serostatus.

With 60 Vbeta and 13 Jbeta primers, the PCR was carried out. Repertoires were generated with immunoSEQ multiplex PCR, while TCRdb's copy carries only in-frame clones and drops some. The data include 41,000 or so clones; the top ten clones carry more than 5%. Source material: PBMCs. This receptor was obtained from a man aged 25 to 45 in good health and CMV-seronegative. The genes are TRBV11-2 and TRBJ2-1; 8 positions match TRBD1. DNA for the CDR3: TGTGCCAGCAGCTTTGGAATCGGGACAGGTAGCAATGAGCAGTTCTTC. It encodes CASSFGIGTGSNEQFF.